This TCR beta chain was recovered during a study of blood T cells in healthy people across ages. Study at large: The capture of about one barcoded beta molecule per two T cells was achieved by template switching. General study points: Diversity of TCR beta per million T cells declined in a roughly linear way with age.

A second PCR, run for about 7 to 12 cycles, used a sample-barcoded 5' primer plus a J-beta primer mix. TCRdb ran MiXCR on the 5' RACE reads and lists one entry per CDR3 protein. The table records hundreds of thousands of distinct CDR3 sequences, just over 55% of them present only once. This clonotype occurred once. No antigen is known for it. The sequenced sample was blood. The source of this sequence is a man aged 40-50 years in good health.

The CDR3 loop is CASSQTRLRNTGELFF. For the CDR3, the DNA is TGCGCCAGCAGCCAAACAAGGCTCAGGAACACCGGGGAGCTGTTTTTT. The chain couples TRBV4-3 to TRBJ2-2, with D unclear. Trimming took off 2 bases at V and 1 base at J, with 11 bases between the two ends. The CDR3 runs 16 residues. Germline assignment: CDR1 LGHNA and CDR2 YSLEER.